The 8 T cell receptor beta chains listed next were all sequenced from one sample in a study of early T cells in non-severe SARS-CoV-2 infection. MiXCR, run by TCRdb on the 5' RACE reads, gives a single entry per CDR3 protein. The sample includes about 61,000 distinct CDR3 sequences, approximately 12% of them seen just once. Sequencing was performed on whole blood, taken at baseline. These receptors were taken from an adult who was a healthcare worker with PCR-confirmed SARS-CoV-2 infection or an uninfected control (not recorded which). The donor label of this sample is uncertain.

This clonotype was counted a few times. The chain has TRBV20-1 and TRBJ2-3, with 10 bases matching TRBD2. Losses at the gene ends were 5 bases for V and 4 bases for J; bases not matched to a gene: 3. Germline CDR1 DFQATT, CDR2 SNEGSKA (reference sequence). CDR3 length: 13 amino acids. The DNA for the CDR3 is TGCAGTGCTTTCAGCGGGGGGGCAGATACGCAGTATTTT. This encodes CSAFSGGADTQYF.

The chain employs TRBV24-1 and TRBJ2-3; 8 bases are a match to TRBD1. This CDR3 has 12 residues. Germline CDR1 KGHDR, CDR2 SFDVKD. Trimming at V came to 5 bases and at J to 14 bases, leaving 8 bases not matched to a gene. Here the CDR3 DNA reads TGTGCCACCAGTGCGACAGGGGAACGACCGTATTTT. Translating it yields CATSATGERPYF.

Comment on this clonotype: Sequence at one end of the junction differs from germline and may be a read error. J is TRBJ1-6 and V is TRBV7-2; D is undetermined. The CDR3 consists of 16 residues. CDR1 is SGHTA, CDR2 FQGNSA, per germline. The CDR3 loop is CASSLVAGLYNSPLHF. DNA of the CDR3: TGTGCCAGCAGCTTAGTGGCGGGCCTGTATAATTCGCCCCTCCACTTT.

This clonotype was seen repeatedly, ten times or more. The J gene is TRBJ1-2, the V gene TRBV12-3 or TRBV12-4; tentative D call: TRBD1 (6 bases). Deletions cut 5 bases from V and 7 bases from J, with 11 bases between. The CDR3 has 12 amino acids. The CDR3 protein is CASSEKTGGYTF. The CDR3 nucleotides are TGTGCCAGCAGTGAAAAGACAGGTGGCTACACCTTC.

V usage is TRBV3-1 and J usage is TRBJ1-1, with D perhaps matching TRBD1 (5 bases). Germline CDR1 is LGHDT and CDR2 is YNNKEL (reference sequence). The CDR3 is made up of 14 amino acids. V gave up 0 bases and J gave up 2 bases, with 7 bases separating them. CDR3 region: CASSQDGGNTEAFF. CDR3 DNA sequence: TGTGCCAGCAGCCAAGATGGGGGAAACACTGAAGCTTTCTTT.

This chain joins TRBV30 and TRBJ2-2; D might be TRBD2 (5 bases). The germline CDR1 and CDR2 sequences are GTSNPN and SVGIG (reference sequence). The germline V and J ends were trimmed by 2 bases and 1 base, with 14 bases remaining between them. The CDR3 spans 16 residues. CDR3 DNA: TGTGCCTGGAGTATCCAAGGACTCCTGAACACCGGGGAGCTGTTTTTT. It codes for CAWSIQGLLNTGELFF.

This sequence joins TRBV5-1 and TRBJ2-5; maybe TRBD1 (5 bases). The CDR3 length is 14 residues. CDR1 and CDR2 (germline): SGHRS, YFSETQ. V lost 4 bases and J lost 2, with 12 bases in between. The CDR3 DNA reads TGCGCCAGCAGCATGAAGACAGCACAAGAGACCCAGTACTTC. The encoded protein is CASSMKTAQETQYF. The variable domain in full, with the rest retrieved from reference TRBV5-1 and TRBJ2-5, is KAGVTQTPRYLIKTRGQQVTLSCSPISGHRSVSWYQQTPGQGLQFLFEYFSETQRNKGNFPGRFSGRQFSNSRSEMNVSTLELGDSALYLCASSMKTAQETQYFGPGTRLLVL.

This clonotype has a handful of counts. The chain employs TRBV6-4 and TRBJ1-1, with TRBD1 matching 8 bases. The V segment lost 2 bases and the J segment 6 bases; nucleotides outside the gene matches: 17. Germline V CDR1 and CDR2: MRHNA, SNTAGT. The CDR3 consists of 18 residues. CDR3 in DNA: TGTGCCAGCAGTGACCCTACAGGGGGGGGGACTAAACACGCTGAAGCTTTCTTT. Its protein product is CASSDPTGGGTKHAEAFF.